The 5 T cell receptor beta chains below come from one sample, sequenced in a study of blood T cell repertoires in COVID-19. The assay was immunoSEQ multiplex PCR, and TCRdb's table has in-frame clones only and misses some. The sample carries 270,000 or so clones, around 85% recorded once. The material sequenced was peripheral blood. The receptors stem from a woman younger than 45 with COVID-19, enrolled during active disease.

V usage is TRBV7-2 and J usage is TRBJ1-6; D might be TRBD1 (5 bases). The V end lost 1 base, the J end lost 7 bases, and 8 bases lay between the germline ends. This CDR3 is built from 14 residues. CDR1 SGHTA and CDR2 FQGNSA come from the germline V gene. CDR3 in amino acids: CASSLGTPNSPLHF. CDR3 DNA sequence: TGTGCCAGCAGCTTAGGGACACCCAATTCACCCCTCCACTTT.

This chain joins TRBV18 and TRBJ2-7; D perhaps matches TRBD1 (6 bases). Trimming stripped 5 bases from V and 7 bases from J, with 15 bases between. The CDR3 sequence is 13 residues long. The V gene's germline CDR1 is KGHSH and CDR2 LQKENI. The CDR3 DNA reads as TGTGCCAGCTCAGAGGACAGCCTTGGGGAGCAGTACTTC. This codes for CASSEDSLGEQYF.

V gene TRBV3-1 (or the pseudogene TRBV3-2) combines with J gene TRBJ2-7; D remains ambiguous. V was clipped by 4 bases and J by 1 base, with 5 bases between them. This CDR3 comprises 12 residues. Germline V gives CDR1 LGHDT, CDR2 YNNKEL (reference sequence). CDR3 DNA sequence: TGTGCCAGCAGCCCCCCTTCCTACGAGCAGTACTTC. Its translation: CASSPPSYEQYF.

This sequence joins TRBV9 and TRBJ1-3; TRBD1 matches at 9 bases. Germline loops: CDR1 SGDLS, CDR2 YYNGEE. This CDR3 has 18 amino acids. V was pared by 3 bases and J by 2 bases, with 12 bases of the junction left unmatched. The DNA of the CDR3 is TGTGCCAGCAGCGCCCACCCGGGACAGGGAGTTACTGGAAACACCATATATTTT. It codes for CASSAHPGQGVTGNTIYF.

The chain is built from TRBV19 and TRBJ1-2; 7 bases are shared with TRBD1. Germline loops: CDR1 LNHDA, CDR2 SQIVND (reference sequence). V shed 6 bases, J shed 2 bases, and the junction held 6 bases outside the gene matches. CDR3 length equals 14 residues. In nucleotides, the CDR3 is TGTGCCAGTAGACGGGACAGTTTAAACTATGGCTACACCTTC. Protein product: CASRRDSLNYGYTF.